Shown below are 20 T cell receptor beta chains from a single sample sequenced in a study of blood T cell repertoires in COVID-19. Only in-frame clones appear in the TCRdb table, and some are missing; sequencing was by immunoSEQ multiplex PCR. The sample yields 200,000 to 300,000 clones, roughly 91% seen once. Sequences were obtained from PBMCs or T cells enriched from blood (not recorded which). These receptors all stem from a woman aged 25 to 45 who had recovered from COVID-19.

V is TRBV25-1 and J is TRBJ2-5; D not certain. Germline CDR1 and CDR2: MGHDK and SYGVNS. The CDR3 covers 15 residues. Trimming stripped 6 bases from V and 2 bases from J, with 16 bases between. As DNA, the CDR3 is TGTGCCAGCAGCCTAACAGTAGTGACACAAGAGACCCAGTACTTC. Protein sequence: CASSLTVVTQETQYF.

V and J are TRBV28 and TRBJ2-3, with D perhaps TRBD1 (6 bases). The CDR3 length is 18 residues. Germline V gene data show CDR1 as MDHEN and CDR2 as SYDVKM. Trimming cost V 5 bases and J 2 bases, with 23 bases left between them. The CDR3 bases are TGTGCCAGCAGTACTCACCCTACTCCTGGACAGTCCACAGATACGCAGTATTTT. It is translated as CASSTHPTPGQSTDTQYF.

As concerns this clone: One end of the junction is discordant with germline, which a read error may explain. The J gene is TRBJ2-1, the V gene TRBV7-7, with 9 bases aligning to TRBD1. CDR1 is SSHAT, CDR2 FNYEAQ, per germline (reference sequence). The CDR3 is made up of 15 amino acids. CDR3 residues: CASSSHRGLYNEQFF. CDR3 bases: TGTGCTAGCAGCTCACACAGGGGGCTCTACAATGAGCAGTTCTTC.

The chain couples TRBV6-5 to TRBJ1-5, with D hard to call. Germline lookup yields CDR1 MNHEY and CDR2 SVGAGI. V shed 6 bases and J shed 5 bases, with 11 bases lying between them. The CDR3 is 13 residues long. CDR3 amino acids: CASRHSRDQPQHF. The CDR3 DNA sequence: TGTGCCAGCAGGCACAGTCGCGATCAGCCCCAGCATTTT.

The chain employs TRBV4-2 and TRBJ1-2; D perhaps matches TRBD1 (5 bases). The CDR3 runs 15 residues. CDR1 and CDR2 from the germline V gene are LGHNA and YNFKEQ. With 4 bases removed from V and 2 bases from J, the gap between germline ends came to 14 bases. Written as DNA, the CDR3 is TGTGCCAGCAGCCTCAGACAGCAGACCAACTATGGCTACACCTTC. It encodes CASSLRQQTNYGYTF.

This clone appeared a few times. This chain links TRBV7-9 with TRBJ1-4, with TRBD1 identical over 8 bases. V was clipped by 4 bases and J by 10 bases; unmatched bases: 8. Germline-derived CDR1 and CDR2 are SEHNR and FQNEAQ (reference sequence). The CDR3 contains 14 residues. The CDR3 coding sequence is TGTGCCAGCAGCTACGGACAGGGTTTTGGAAAACTGTTTTTT. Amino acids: CASSYGQGFGKLFF.

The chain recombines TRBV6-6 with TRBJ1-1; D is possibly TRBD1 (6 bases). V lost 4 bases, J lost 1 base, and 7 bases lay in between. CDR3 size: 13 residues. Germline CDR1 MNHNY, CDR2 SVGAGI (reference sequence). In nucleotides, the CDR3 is TGTGCCAGCAGTTCGACAGGGAACACTGAAGCTTTCTTT. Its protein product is CASSSTGNTEAFF.

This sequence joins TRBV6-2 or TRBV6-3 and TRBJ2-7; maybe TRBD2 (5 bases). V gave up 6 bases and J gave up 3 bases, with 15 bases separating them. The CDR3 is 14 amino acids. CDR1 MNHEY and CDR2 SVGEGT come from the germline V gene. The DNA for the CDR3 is TGTGCCAGCAGCCCCCGGGGTTTTAACTACGAGCAGTACTTC. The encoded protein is CASSPRGFNYEQYF.

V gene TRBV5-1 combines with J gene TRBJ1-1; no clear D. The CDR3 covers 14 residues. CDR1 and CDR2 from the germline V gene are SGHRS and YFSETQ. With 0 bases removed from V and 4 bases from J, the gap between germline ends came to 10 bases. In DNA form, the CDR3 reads TGCGCCAGCAGCTTGGATGGGCTTGGCACTGAAGCTTTCTTT. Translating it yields CASSLDGLGTEAFF.

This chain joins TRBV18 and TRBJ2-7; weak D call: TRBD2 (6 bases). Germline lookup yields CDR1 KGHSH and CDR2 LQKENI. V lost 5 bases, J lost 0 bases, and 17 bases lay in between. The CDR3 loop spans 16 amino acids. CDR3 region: CASSGTGTQYSYEQYF. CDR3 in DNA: TGTGCCAGCTCAGGAACCGGGACTCAATACTCCTACGAGCAGTACTTC.

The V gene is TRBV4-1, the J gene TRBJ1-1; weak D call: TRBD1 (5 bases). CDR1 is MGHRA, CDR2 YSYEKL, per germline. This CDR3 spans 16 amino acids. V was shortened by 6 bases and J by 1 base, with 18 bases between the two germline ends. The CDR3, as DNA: TGCGCCAGCAGTCTACGCGGGGGACTTTCGAACACTGAAGCTTTCTTT. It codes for CASSLRGGLSNTEAFF.

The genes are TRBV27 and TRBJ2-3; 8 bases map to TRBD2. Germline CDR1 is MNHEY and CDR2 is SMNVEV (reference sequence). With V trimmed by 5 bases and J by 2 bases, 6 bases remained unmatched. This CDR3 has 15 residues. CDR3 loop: CASSRTSFYTDTQYF. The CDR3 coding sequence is TGTGCCAGCAGTCGGACTAGCTTCTACACAGATACGCAGTATTTT.

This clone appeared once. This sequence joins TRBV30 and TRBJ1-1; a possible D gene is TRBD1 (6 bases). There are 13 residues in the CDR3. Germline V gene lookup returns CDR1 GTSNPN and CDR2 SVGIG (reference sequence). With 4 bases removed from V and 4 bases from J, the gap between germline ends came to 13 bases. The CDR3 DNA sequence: TGTGCCTGGACAGGGGCCTTGGGCACTGAAGCTTTCTTT. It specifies CAWTGALGTEAFF.

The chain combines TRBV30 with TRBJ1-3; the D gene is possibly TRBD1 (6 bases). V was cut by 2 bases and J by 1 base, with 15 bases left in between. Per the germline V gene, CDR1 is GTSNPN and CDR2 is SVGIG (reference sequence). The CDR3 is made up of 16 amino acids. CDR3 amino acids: CAWSYPDRRSGNTIYF. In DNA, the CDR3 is TGTGCCTGGAGTTATCCCGACAGGAGATCTGGAAACACCATATATTTT.

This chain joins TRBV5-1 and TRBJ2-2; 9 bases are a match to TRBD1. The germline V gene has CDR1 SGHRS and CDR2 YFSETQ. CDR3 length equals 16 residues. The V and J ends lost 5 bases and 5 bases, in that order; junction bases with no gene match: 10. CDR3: CASRSTGGAGTGELFF. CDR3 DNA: TGCGCCAGCAGATCAACAGGGGGCGCTGGGACCGGGGAGCTGTTTTTT.

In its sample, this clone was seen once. The CDR3 protein is CASSLERRGNSPLHF. Written as DNA, the CDR3 is TGTGCCAGCAGCTTAGAGCGCAGGGGAAATTCACCCCTCCACTTT. The V gene is TRBV7-2, the J gene TRBJ1-6; tentatively, D is TRBD1 (6 bases). In germline, CDR1 is SGHTA, CDR2 FQGNSA. This CDR3 contains 15 residues. Trimming left V 1 base short and J 7 bases short, with 11 bases between.

The DNA of the CDR3 is TGTGCCTGGAGCGGTCTAGCGGGAGGGTCCACAGAGACCCAGTACTTC. The encoded protein is CAWSGLAGGSTETQYF. V is TRBV30 and J is TRBJ2-5; 12 positions agree with TRBD2. This CDR3 is 16 amino acids long. Trimming at V came to 3 bases and at J to 4 bases, leaving 9 bases not matched to a gene. Germline V CDR1 and CDR2: GTSNPN, SVGIG (reference sequence). The full variable domain, in which reference TRBV30 and TRBJ2-5 provide the parts outside the CDR3, is SQTIHQWPATLVQPVGSPLSLECTVEGTSNPNLYWYRQAAGRGLQLLFYSVGIGQISSEVPQNLSASRPQDRQFILSSKKLLLSDSGFYLCAWSGLAGGSTETQYFGPGTRLLVL.

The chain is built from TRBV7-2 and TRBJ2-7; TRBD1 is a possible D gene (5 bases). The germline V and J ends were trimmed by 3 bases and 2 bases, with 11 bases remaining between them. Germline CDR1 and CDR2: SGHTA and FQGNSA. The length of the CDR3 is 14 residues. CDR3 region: CASSLGQVTYEQYF. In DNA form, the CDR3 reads TGTGCCAGCAGCTTGGGGCAGGTCACCTACGAGCAGTACTTC.

For the CDR3, the DNA is TGTGCCTGGAGTGTAGGGGGAACCTCCTACGAGCAGTACTTC. The encoded protein is CAWSVGGTSYEQYF. The rearrangement uses TRBV30 and TRBJ2-7, with D possibly being TRBD1 (6 bases). Germline CDR1 is GTSNPN and CDR2 is SVGIG (reference sequence). V was trimmed by 0 bases and J by 0 bases, leaving 9 bases between them. The CDR3 is 14 amino acids.

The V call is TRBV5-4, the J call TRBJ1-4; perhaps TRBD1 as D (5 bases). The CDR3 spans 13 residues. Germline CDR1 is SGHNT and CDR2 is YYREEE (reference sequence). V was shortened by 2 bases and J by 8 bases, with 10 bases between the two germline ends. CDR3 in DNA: TGTGCCAGCAGCTTCGGGGGGGACGAAAAACTGTTTTTT. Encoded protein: CASSFGGDEKLFF.